The next 24 T cell receptor beta chains were all read from a single sample in a study of T cell responses to AZD1222 COVID-19 vaccine. Clones were read by immunoSEQ multiplex PCR, and TCRdb kept only the in-frame ones, dropping some. The top ten clones hold about 3.5% of a sample with about 100,000 clones, about 87% of them seen once. The source material was peripheral blood, sampled on day 0 of AZD1222 vaccination. These TCRs come from an adult in good health.

Only a few counts were recorded for this clone. This chain connects TRBV11-3 to TRBJ1-3; no firm D call. The CDR3 length is 13 residues. V lost 2 bases, J lost 4 bases, and 6 bases lay in between. The germline V gene has CDR1 SGHNT and CDR2 YENEEA. The CDR3 here is CASSLSPGNTIYF. The CDR3 DNA reads TGTGCCAGCAGCTTATCGCCCGGAAACACCATATATTTT.

The CDR3 region is CASSQERTSVYGYTF. CDR3 in DNA: TGCGCCAGCAGCCAAGAACGCACATCGGTCTATGGCTACACCTTC. This chain connects TRBV4-3 to TRBJ1-2; unclear D gene. CDR1 and CDR2 from the germline V gene are LGHNA and YSLEER. The CDR3 is 15 amino acids. The V and J ends lost 0 bases and 4 bases respectively, with 12 bases between them.

The rearrangement uses TRBV2 and TRBJ2-5; D unresolved. The CDR3 spans 13 residues. Trimming removed 7 bases at V and 5 bases at J, with 14 bases between. CDR1 is SNHLY and CDR2 is FYNNEI in the germline V gene. In nucleotides, the CDR3 is TGTGCCAGCACTTTGGTGACACAGGAGACCCAGTACTTC. It specifies CASTLVTQETQYF.

The rearrangement uses TRBV29-1 and TRBJ2-7; D may be TRBD2 (6 bases). Per the germline V gene, CDR1 is SQVTM and CDR2 is ANQGSEA. With 1 base removed from V and 6 bases from J, the gap between germline ends came to 10 bases. CDR3 length equals 12 residues. Written as DNA, the CDR3 is TGCAGCGTTGAAGGTCCAGCGGGCGAGCAGTACTTC. Translating gives CSVEGPAGEQYF.

The chain links TRBV2 to TRBJ1-2; D might be TRBD1 (5 bases). V lost 5 bases to trimming and J lost 3 bases, with 10 bases between them. The CDR3 runs to 13 residues. Germline V lookup: CDR1 SNHLY, CDR2 FYNNEI. The CDR3 region is CASSQDMYYGYTF. The CDR3 bases are TGTGCCAGCAGTCAGGACATGTACTATGGCTACACCTTC. The whole variable domain, filled in from reference TRBV2 and TRBJ1-2, reads EPEVTQTPSHQVTQMGQEVILRCVPISNHLYFYWYRQILGQKVEFLVSFYNNEISEKSEIFDDQFSVERPDGSNFTLKIRSTKLEDSAMYFCASSQDMYYGYTFGSGTRLTVV.

The chain joins TRBV28 to TRBJ2-5; D is ambiguous. The germline V gene has CDR1 MDHEN and CDR2 SYDVKM. The V end lost 2 bases, the J end lost 4 bases, and 11 bases lay between the germline ends. The CDR3 sequence is 14 residues long. CDR3 sequence: CASSLNGPLETQYF. CDR3 in DNA: TGTGCCAGCAGTTTAAATGGGCCACTAGAGACCCAGTACTTC.

This sequence joins TRBV6-6 and TRBJ1-2; 7 bases agree with TRBD1. V lost 6 bases, J lost 4 bases, and 11 bases stayed unmatched. The CDR3 runs to 15 residues. Germline V gene lookup returns CDR1 MNHNY and CDR2 SVGAGI (reference sequence). CDR3 bases: TGTGCCAGCAGCCAGGTAGAGGGGGCCCTCTATGGCTACACCTTC. It translates to CASSQVEGALYGYTF.

This clone occurred once. The CDR3 region has the DNA TGTGCCAGCAGTGAACGTAACTATGGCTACACCTTC. Protein: CASSERNYGYTF. The chain carries TRBV2 and TRBJ1-2; the D is unclear. Germline-derived CDR1 and CDR2 are SNHLY and FYNNEI. V lost 2 bases and J lost 1, with 2 bases in between. The CDR3 totals 12 residues.

The chain recombines TRBV7-2 with TRBJ1-6, with D unresolved. Germline loops: CDR1 SGHTA, CDR2 FQGNSA. V was trimmed by 1 base and J by 3 bases, leaving 7 bases between them. CDR3 size: 15 residues. CDR3 loop: CASSLVGNYNSPLHF. In nucleotides, the CDR3 is TGTGCCAGCAGCTTAGTGGGGAACTATAATTCACCCCTCCACTTT.

The chain employs TRBV19 and TRBJ1-5; TRBD1 matches at 8 bases. Unmatched junction bases numbered 8, after V lost 6 bases and J lost 7 bases. From germline, CDR1 is LNHDA and CDR2 SQIVND (reference sequence). There are 14 residues in the CDR3. CDR3 sequence (DNA): TGTGCCAGTAGCCTCCGGGACAGGAACCAGCCCCAGCATTTT. It specifies CASSLRDRNQPQHF. Variable domain in full (rest from reference TRBV19 and TRBJ1-5): DGGITQSPKYLFRKEGQNVTLSCEQNLNHDAMYWYRQDPGQGLRLIYYSQIVNDFQKGDIAEGYSVSREKKESFPLTVTSAQKNPTAFYLCASSLRDRNQPQHFGDGTRLSIL.

This clone has just a few counts. This chain joins TRBV11-1 and TRBJ1-1; TRBD1 might be the D (5 bases). Between the trimmed V and J ends, which lost 1 base and 0 bases, there was a span of 12 bases. The CDR3 length is 16 residues. Germline V gene lookup returns CDR1 SGHAT and CDR2 FQDESV (reference sequence). CDR3 coding DNA: TGTGCCAGCAGCTTAGGCACAGGAACCTTGAACACTGAAGCTTTCTTT. Encoded protein: CASSLGTGTLNTEAFF.

V and J are TRBV28 and TRBJ1-4; 9 nucleotides match TRBD1. The CDR3 totals 16 residues. Germline V gives CDR1 MDHEN, CDR2 SYDVKM. The V segment lost 6 bases and the J segment 2 bases; nucleotides outside the gene matches: 7. CDR3 coding DNA: TGTGCCAGCAGCTCCATCGGACAGGGGACTAATGAAAAACTGTTTTTT. Residues: CASSSIGQGTNEKLFF.

The chain combines TRBV2 with TRBJ1-3, with 8 bases identical to TRBD1. V dropped 5 bases and J dropped 4; count of bases not matched to a gene: 7. Germline V gene sequence: CDR1 SNHLY, CDR2 FYNNEI. The CDR3 is 15 residues long. This CDR3 is CASSPPGTGGNTIYF. CDR3 bases: TGTGCCAGCAGTCCCCCCGGGACAGGCGGAAACACCATATATTTT.

CDR3 sequence reads: CSARRVESYTF. Written as DNA, the CDR3 is TGCAGTGCTAGGAGGGTGGAGAGCTACACCTTC. This chain uses TRBV20-1 with TRBJ1-2; D gene uncertain. The germline gives CDR1 DFQATT, CDR2 SNEGSKA (reference sequence). V was clipped by 3 bases and J by 9 bases, with 11 bases between them. The CDR3 totals 11 residues.

The chain is built from TRBV5-6 and TRBJ2-2; D remains ambiguous. This CDR3 is built from 12 residues. CDR1 and CDR2 (germline): SGHDT, YYEEEE. V gave up 4 bases and J gave up 4 bases, with 5 bases separating them. CDR3 amino acids: CASSRPTGELFF. The CDR3 DNA sequence: TGTGCCAGCAGCCGACCCACCGGGGAGCTGTTTTTT. The full variable domain, its missing parts supplied by reference TRBV5-6 and TRBJ2-2, is DAGVTQSPTHLIKTRGQQVTLRCSPKSGHDTVSWYQQALGQGPQFIFQYYEEEERQRGNFPDRFSGHQFPNYSSELNVNALLLGDSALYLCASSRPTGELFFGEGSRLTVL.

V gene TRBV30 combines with J gene TRBJ2-6; D possibly corresponds to TRBD1 (6 bases). V lost 2 bases and J 2 bases, leaving 7 bases between the germline ends. CDR3 length equals 14 residues. The germline gives CDR1 GTSNPN, CDR2 SVGIG (reference sequence). The CDR3 region is CAWSSGAGANVLTF. DNA for the CDR3: TGTGCCTGGAGTTCAGGGGCTGGGGCCAACGTCCTGACTTTC. Variable domain in full (rest from reference TRBV30 and TRBJ2-6): SQTIHQWPATLVQPVGSPLSLECTVEGTSNPNLYWYRQAAGRGLQLLFYSVGIGQISSEVPQNLSASRPQDRQFILSSKKLLLSDSGFYLCAWSSGAGANVLTFGAGSRLTVL.

This clone was seen more than once but under ten times. The gene calls are TRBV7-3 and TRBJ2-7; no reliable D call. CDR1 SGHTA and CDR2 FQGTGA come from the germline V gene. This CDR3 is built from 16 residues. V lost 2 bases and J lost 3, with 17 bases in between. The CDR3 DNA sequence: TGTGCCAGCAGCTTATCCCCGGGCCCCGGCATCTACGAGCAGTACTTC. Translating it yields CASSLSPGPGIYEQYF.

The chain links TRBV12-3 or TRBV12-4 to TRBJ1-1; D gene unclear. The V gene lost 2 bases and the J gene lost 4 bases, with 5 bases spanning the gap. The CDR3 covers 12 residues. In DNA form, the CDR3 reads TGTGCCAGCAGTTTATCTACCACTGAAGCTTTCTTT. This codes for CASSLSTTEAFF.

This chain links TRBV5-4 with TRBJ1-4, with a weak D call TRBD1 (5 bases). Germline loops: CDR1 SGHNT, CDR2 YYREEE (reference sequence). The CDR3 runs 16 residues. Trimming cost V 5 bases and J 0 bases, with 14 bases left between them. The CDR3 spells CASRPGRSSTNEKLFF. CDR3 sequence (DNA): TGTGCCAGCAGACCGGGACGCTCCTCAACTAATGAAAAACTGTTTTTT.

The chain links TRBV30 to TRBJ1-5; D ambiguous. CDR1 is GTSNPN, CDR2 SVGIG, per germline (reference sequence). The CDR3 sequence is 13 residues long. V lost 0 bases and J 4 bases, leaving 7 bases between the germline ends. CDR3 loop: CAWSVDGNQPQHF. In DNA form, the CDR3 reads TGTGCCTGGAGTGTAGACGGAAATCAGCCCCAGCATTTT.

This chain connects TRBV19 to TRBJ1-2; possible D gene TRBD1, 6 bases. The V end lost 4 bases, the J end lost 0 bases, and 12 bases lay between the germline ends. Germline values: CDR1 LNHDA, CDR2 SQIVND (reference sequence). This CDR3 comprises 15 residues. CDR3: CASSTGHRANYGYTF. The CDR3 DNA reads TGTGCCAGTAGTACGGGACACCGAGCTAACTATGGCTACACCTTC.

V is TRBV11-3 and J is TRBJ1-3; a possible D gene is TRBD1 (6 bases). Germline V gene sequence: CDR1 SGHNT, CDR2 YENEEA. The V end lost 5 bases, the J end lost 2 bases, and 10 bases lay between the germline ends. This CDR3 contains 14 residues. CDR3 loop: CASSEGETGNTIYF. Written as DNA, the CDR3 is TGTGCCAGCAGCGAGGGGGAAACTGGAAACACCATATATTTT.

This chain joins TRBV6-5 and TRBJ1-6; weak D call: TRBD1 (5 bases). Germline CDR1 reads MNHEY; CDR2 reads SVGAGI. This CDR3 contains 15 residues. The V gene lost 4 bases and the J gene lost 7 bases, with 14 bases spanning the gap. In nucleotides, the CDR3 is TGTGCCAGCAGTTGGACAATCTCCGGCAATTCACCCCTCCACTTT. Translation gives CASSWTISGNSPLHF.

The CDR3 nucleotides are TGTGCCAGCAGCCGCCGGGCTAACAGCAATGAGCAGTTCTTC. Its protein is CASSRRANSNEQFF. The chain couples TRBV6-5 to TRBJ2-1; D not resolved. Trimming removed 6 bases at V and 6 bases at J, with 15 bases between. CDR1 is MNHEY and CDR2 is SVGAGI in the germline V gene. The CDR3 has 14 residues.